This T cell receptor (beta chain) is from a study of T cell responses to AZD1222 COVID-19 vaccine. To note about this clone: Antigen specificity is unknown.

TCRdb's copy holds only in-frame clones and misses some; the assay was immunoSEQ multiplex PCR. This sample carries about 110,000 clones, around 94% of them seen once, and the ten largest clones take around 2%. The CDR3 contains 14 residues. Study-level findings and limits: At baseline, seropositivity was found in only six or seven AZD1222 recipients. Spike-wide vaccine-associated CD4 TCRs dominated at 160-218 and 743-854.

This receptor was obtained from an adult in good health. This rearrangement joins TRBV21-1 to TRBJ2-1; TRBD1 reflects the table's D call only, with no check against the DNA. TRBV21-1 represents a pseudogene. This material consisted of peripheral blood, taken on day 0 of AZD1222 vaccination. The CDR3 bases are TGTGCCAGCTGGGGACAGGGGATGGGCAATGAGCAGTTCTTC. Its translation: CASWGQGMGNEQFF.